Listed below are T cell receptor beta chains from one sample, sequenced in a study of T cell changes during pregnancy in multiple sclerosis. Produced via immunoSEQ multiplex PCR; TCRdb's table is partial and in-frame only. The sample lists approximately 66,000 clones; around nine tenths were seen once. This sample comprised CD8+ T cells from peripheral blood mononuclear cells, obtained before pregnancy. These receptors all stem from a female donor with multiple sclerosis, enrolled in a pregnancy study. Each CDR3 is given without its conserved first and last residue. D genes are given only for firm matches.

v_call	d_call	j_call	cdr3_aa
TRBV6-1	TRBD1	TRBJ1-1	ASSEAYGTERGTEAF
TRBV27	TRBD1	TRBJ2-1	ASVGGVEQF
TRBV7-9	NA	TRBJ2-7	ASSLAGPYEQY
TRBV11-2	TRBD1	TRBJ2-2	ASSLTGQAHTGELF
TRBV27	NA	TRBJ2-7	ASSAGPDEQY
TRBV6-1	NA	TRBJ1-5	ASSGKGTTGLNQPQH
TRBV14	NA	TRBJ1-3	ASSPGASGNTIY
TRBV6-6	TRBD1	TRBJ1-1	ASSQGASEAF
TRBV2	TRBD1	TRBJ1-2	ASSEGTGEGYGYT
TRBV10-1	NA	TRBJ1-1	ASSDGMWTEAF
TRBV27	TRBD1	TRBJ1-1	ASSPWTGGLYTEAF
TRBV7-7	TRBD1	TRBJ2-7	ASSLKQGVGYEQY
TRBV5-1	TRBD1	TRBJ2-7	ASSAGTGGYEQY
TRBV5-6	TRBD1	TRBJ1-4	ASSAGTEEKLF
TRBV12-5	TRBD1	TRBJ1-5	ASGFSPSGQPNQPQH
TRBV5-6	NA	TRBJ1-1	ASSEGGDTEAF
TRBV5-1	NA	TRBJ1-5	ASSLNGRSVFQPQH
TRBV27	TRBD2	TRBJ2-1	ASSSPSGGPTYNEQF
TRBV19	NA	TRBJ2-1	ASSMSSYNEQF
TRBV19	TRBD1	TRBJ2-1	ASSISSGQSSYNEQF
TRBV7-8	NA	TRBJ2-5	ASSLEGNRETQY
TRBV7-6	TRBD1	TRBJ1-2	ASSLSQTGGNGYT
TRBV11-2	TRBD2	TRBJ2-1	ASSLAGGSYNEQF
TRBV5-6	NA	TRBJ1-6	ASGPAPGERFNSPLH
TRBV9	TRBD1	TRBJ1-6	ASGQETSPLH
TRBV7-6	TRBD1	TRBJ2-7	ASSQDRGPGEQY
TRBV5-4	TRBD1	NA	ASSITGALGEQY
TRBV5-6	NA	TRBJ1-2	ASSPTEQGGYT
TRBV9	NA	TRBJ2-1	ASSGGATYNEQF
TRBV10-3	NA	TRBJ1-1	AISESLENTEAF
TRBV15	NA	TRBJ1-2	ATSTPTAGQSNYGYT
TRBV13	TRBD1	TRBJ2-3	ASSLPRGRLGTDTQY
TRBV5-6	NA	TRBJ2-1	ASRLRQEISNEQF
TRBV5-1	TRBD1	TRBJ1-2	ASTPRGQGAIGYT
TRBV6-1	TRBD1	TRBJ1-1	ATRQGQGTEAF
TRBV5-1	NA	TRBJ1-5	ASSQTGNQPQH
TRBV6-6	TRBD1	TRBJ1-2	ASRDRGLFGYT
TRBV2	NA	TRBJ2-7	ASIGGHYEQY
TRBV9	TRBD1	TRBJ1-4	ASSGTGGSNEKLF
TRBV9	TRBD1	TRBJ1-2	ASSDGTGGSINYGYT
TRBV27	NA	TRBJ1-1	ASSLSRWGQGSEAF
TRBV2	TRBD1	TRBJ1-5	ASSPTGGFPNQPQH
TRBV14	NA	TRBJ2-7	ASSQEWTASYEQY
TRBV29-1	NA	TRBJ1-2	SVDNIPRQGYNYGYT
TRBV2	TRBD1	TRBJ1-2	ASSAPGQGSGYT
TRBV2	TRBD2	TRBJ2-7	ASSAPRLAAYEQY
TRBV7-9	NA	TRBJ1-1	ASSLVSGNTEAF
TRBV19	NA	TRBJ2-4	ASSLMGPGINIQY
TRBV11-2	TRBD2	TRBJ2-1	ASSLTLTSGDRNEQF
TRBV9	NA	TRBJ1-4	ASSPMDSSNEKLF
TRBV2	NA	TRBJ2-7	ASSPRGGYEQY
TRBV9	NA	TRBJ2-2	ASSISRDTRNTGELF
TRBV19	TRBD1	TRBJ1-2	ASIGQGYGYT
TRBV6-5	NA	TRBJ1-4	ASTNRQATNEKLF
TRBV27	NA	TRBJ2-1	ASSLDRYNEQF
TRBV4-1	NA	TRBJ2-7	ASSPEGYVGHY
TRBV9	TRBD1	TRBJ2-3	ASTEQGRNLDTQY
TRBV27	TRBD1	TRBJ1-2	ASSRQGDWYGYT
TRBV4-1	TRBD1	TRBJ2-7	ASSQEGGLSWEQY